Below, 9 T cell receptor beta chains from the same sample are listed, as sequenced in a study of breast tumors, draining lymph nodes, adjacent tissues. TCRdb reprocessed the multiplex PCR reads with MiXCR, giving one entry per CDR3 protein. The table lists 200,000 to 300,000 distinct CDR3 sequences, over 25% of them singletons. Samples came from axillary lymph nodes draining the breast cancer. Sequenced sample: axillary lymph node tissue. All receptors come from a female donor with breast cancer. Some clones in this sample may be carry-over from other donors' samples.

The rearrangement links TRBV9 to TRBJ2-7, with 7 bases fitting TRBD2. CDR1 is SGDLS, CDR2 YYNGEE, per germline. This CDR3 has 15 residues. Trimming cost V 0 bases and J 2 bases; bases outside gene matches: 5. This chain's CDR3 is CASSVGSGKTYEQYF. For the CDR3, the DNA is TGTGCCAGCAGCGTAGGGAGCGGGAAGACCTACGAGCAGTACTTC. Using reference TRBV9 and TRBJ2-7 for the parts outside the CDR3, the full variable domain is DSGVTQTPKHLITATGQRVTLRCSPRSGDLSVYWYQQSLDQGLQFLIQYYNGEERAKGNILERFSAQQFPDLHSELNLSSLELGDSALYFCASSVGSGKTYEQYFGPGTRLTVT.

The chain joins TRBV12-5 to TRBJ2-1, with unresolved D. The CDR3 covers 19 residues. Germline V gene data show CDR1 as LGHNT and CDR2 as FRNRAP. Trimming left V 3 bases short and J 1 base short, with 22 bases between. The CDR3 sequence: CASGFVFRNRLYSYNEQFF. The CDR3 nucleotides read TGTGCTAGTGGTTTCGTGTTCCGAAACAGATTATATTCCTACAATGAGCAGTTCTTC.

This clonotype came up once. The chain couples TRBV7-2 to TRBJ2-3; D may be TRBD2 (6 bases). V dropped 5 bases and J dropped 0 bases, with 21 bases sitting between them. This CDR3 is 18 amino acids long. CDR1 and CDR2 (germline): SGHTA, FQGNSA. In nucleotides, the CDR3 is TGTGCCAGCAGCAGACGTAGCGGAGATCTATCTAGCACAGATACGCAGTATTTT. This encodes CASSRRSGDLSSTDTQYF.

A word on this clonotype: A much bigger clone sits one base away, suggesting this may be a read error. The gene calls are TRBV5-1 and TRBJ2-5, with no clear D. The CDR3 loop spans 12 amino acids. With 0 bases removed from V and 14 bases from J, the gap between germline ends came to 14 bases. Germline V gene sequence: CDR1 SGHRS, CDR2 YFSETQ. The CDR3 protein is CASSLGDLGHYF. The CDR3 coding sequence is TGCGCCAGCAGCTTGGGTGACCTGGGCCACTACTTC.

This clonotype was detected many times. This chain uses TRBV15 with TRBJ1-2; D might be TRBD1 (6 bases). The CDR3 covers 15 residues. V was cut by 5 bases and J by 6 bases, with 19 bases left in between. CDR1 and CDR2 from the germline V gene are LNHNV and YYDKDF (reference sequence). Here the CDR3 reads CATSAEGGRYDGYTF. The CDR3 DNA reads TGTGCCACCAGCGCAGAGGGGGGGCGGTACGATGGCTACACCTTC.

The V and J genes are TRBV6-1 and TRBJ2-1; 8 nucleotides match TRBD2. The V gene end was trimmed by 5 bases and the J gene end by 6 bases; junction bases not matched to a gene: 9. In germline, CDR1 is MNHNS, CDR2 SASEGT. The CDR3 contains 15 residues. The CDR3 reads CASSSGRAAGNEQFF. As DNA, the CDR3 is TGTGCCAGCAGTTCCGGGAGGGCCGCCGGCAATGAGCAGTTCTTC.

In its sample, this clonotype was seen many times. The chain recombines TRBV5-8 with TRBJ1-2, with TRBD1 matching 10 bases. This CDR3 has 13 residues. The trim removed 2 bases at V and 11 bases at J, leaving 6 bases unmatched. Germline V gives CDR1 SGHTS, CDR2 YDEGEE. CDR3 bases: TGTGCCAGCAGCTTTGGCCGGGACAGGGGTTACACCTTC. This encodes CASSFGRDRGYTF.

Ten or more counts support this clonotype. The DNA of the CDR3 is TGTGCCAGCAGCTTGCAGGGCGCCGAGACCCAGTACTTC. Encoded protein: CASSLQGAETQYF. This chain links TRBV5-5 with TRBJ2-5, with D maybe TRBD1 (5 bases). The ends were cut back, 1 base at V and 5 bases at J, with 9 bases in the middle. CDR3 length: 13 amino acids. Germline V gene sequence: CDR1 SGHKS, CDR2 YYEKEE (reference sequence). The full variable domain, with the rest looked up from reference TRBV5-5 and TRBJ2-5, is DAGVTQSPTHLIKTRGQQVTLRCSPISGHKSVSWYQQVLGQGPQFIFQYYEKEERGRGNFPDRFSARQFPNYSSELNVNALLLGDSALYLCASSLQGAETQYFGPGTRLLVL.

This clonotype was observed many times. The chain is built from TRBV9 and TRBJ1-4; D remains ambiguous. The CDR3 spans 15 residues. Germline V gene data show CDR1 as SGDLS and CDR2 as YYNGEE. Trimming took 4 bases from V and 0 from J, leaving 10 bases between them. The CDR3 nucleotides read TGTGCCAGCAGCCCCGGGAGGACAACTAATGAAAAACTGTTTTTT. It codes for CASSPGRTTNEKLFF.